This entry features one T cell receptor beta chain sequence. This sample stems from a study of blood T cell repertoires in COVID-19. Whole-study context: From the United States, Italy and Spain came samples of acute and convalescent COVID-19.

As handled by the study authors: Researchers report that nucleated cell counts were estimated from reference gene primer amplification. Sequenced by immunoSEQ multiplex PCR; TCRdb stores in-frame clones only, minus some. The V and J calls and clone size were taken over from that table, and D and trimming were inferred from the DNA. The sample includes just over 90,000 clones, 86% seen only once; the top ten take about 17%. Germline values: CDR1 MNHNS, CDR2 SASEGT. Between the trimmed V and J ends, which lost 2 bases and 0 bases, there was a span of 17 bases. The CDR3 spans 18 residues. This chain connects TRBV6-1 to TRBJ1-5, with a possible D match to TRBD1 (5 bases). The sequencing sample was made of peripheral blood. The clonotype originates from an elderly woman with acute or convalescent COVID-19. CDR3 amino acids: CASSERVRGDYSNQPQHF. For the CDR3, the DNA is TGTGCCAGCAGTGAAAGGGTCCGGGGGGATTATAGCAATCAGCCCCAGCATTTT.